This T cell receptor (beta chain) comes out of a study of T-cell memory formation after mild COVID-19. Ten or more counts support this clonotype. One entry per CDR3 protein, called by TCRdb with MiXCR from the 5' RACE reads. Of 250,000 to 350,000 distinct CDR3 sequences detected, 15% to 20% appear once; the ten largest clones hold roughly 20%. V lost 6 bases and J lost 8, with 16 bases in between. The CDR3 is 13 amino acids. Germline assignment: CDR1 MNHEY and CDR2 SVGAGI. The chain has TRBV6-5 and TRBJ1-1; perhaps TRBD1 as D (5 bases). The source of this sequence is a man younger than 35 who had mild COVID-19 (a few samples of this study predate the infection). Cell type and time point are not known. Sequences were obtained from PBMCs or a T cell subset sorted from them (not recorded which). The CDR3 reads CASSWGERGEAFF. CDR3 in DNA: TGTGCCAGCAGCTGGGGTGAACGGGGGGAAGCTTTCTTT.